A selection of T cell receptor beta chains follows, all from one sample in a study of blood T cell repertoires in COVID-19. Clones were read by immunoSEQ multiplex PCR, and TCRdb kept only the in-frame ones, dropping some. The sample includes around 260,000 clones, about 85% of them seen just once. Sequenced sample: peripheral blood. The origin of the receptors is a human donor in a cohort sampled during active COVID-19. CDR3s include the opening cysteine and the closing phenylalanine or tryptophan. A D gene is named only where the DNA matches it firmly. Size is omitted from some rows. Given values are once, few, many or a class for expanded clones.

>TRBV10-3|TRBJ2-7|.|13|.
CAISASGGYEQYF
TGTGCCATCAGTGCAAGTGGCGGCTACGAGCAGTACTTC
>TRBV7-2|TRBJ2-2|.|15|once
CASSFGAVGTGELFF
TGTGCCAGCAGCTTTGGAGCGGTGGGCACCGGGGAGCTGTTTTTT
>TRBV14|TRBJ2-7|.|16|.
CASSSRSGRRSYEQYF
TGTGCCAGCAGCTCTCGATCGGGGAGGAGGTCCTACGAGCAGTACTTC
>TRBV21-1|TRBJ2-1|.|13|.
CASSKATSDEQFF
TGTGCCAGCAGCAAAGCGACTAGCGATGAGCAGTTCTTC
>TRBV13|TRBJ2-1|TRBD2|15|.
CASSPGGRRYNEQFF
TGTGCCAGCAGCCCGGGGGGGAGGCGCTACAATGAGCAGTTCTTC
>TRBV5-4|TRBJ1-6|TRBD1|16|.
CASSPGGGSYNSPLHF
TGTGCCAGCAGCCCAGGGGGAGGCTCCTATAATTCACCCCTCCACTTT
>TRBV6-5|TRBJ1-1|.|15|.
CASSLRTGKKTEAFF
TGTGCCAGCAGTCTCAGAACAGGGAAGAAGACTGAAGCTTTCTTT
>TRBV7-2|TRBJ2-2|TRBD2|16|.
CASSLVSGRVTGELFF
TGTGCCAGCAGCTTAGTTAGCGGGAGGGTCACCGGGGAGCTGTTTTTT
>TRBV27|TRBJ2-1|.|15|.
CATPLLGRGHNEQFF
TGTGCCACCCCCCTCCTGGGCAGGGGACACAATGAGCAGTTCTTC
>TRBV2|TRBJ2-1|TRBD2|17|.
CASRVTSGSARGNEQFF
TGTGCCAGCAGGGTGACTAGCGGGAGCGCGCGGGGGAATGAGCAGTTCTTC
>TRBV7-3|TRBJ2-1|TRBD2|15|.
CASSSTSGPYNEQFF
TGTGCCAGCAGCTCCACTAGCGGCCCGTACAATGAGCAGTTCTTC
>TRBV30|TRBJ2-7|TRBD1|14|once
CAWNPGQGSHEQYF
TGTGCCTGGAATCCGGGACAGGGGAGCCACGAGCAGTACTTC
>TRBV14|TRBJ1-1|.|14|.
CASSQDDGVTEAFF
TGTGCCAGCAGCCAAGACGACGGAGTCACTGAAGCTTTCTTT
>TRBV30|TRBJ2-2|.|14|.
CAWSVLTGVGELFF
TGTGCCTGGAGTGTTTTGACGGGAGTCGGGGAGCTGTTTTTT
>TRBV4-2|TRBJ2-5|TRBD2|18|.
CASSQGGTSGAYQETQYF
TGTGCCAGCAGCCAAGGGGGGACTAGCGGAGCGTACCAAGAGACCCAGTACTTC
>TRBV7-8|TRBJ1-1|.|16|.
CASSLGGTGRGTEAFF
TGTGCCAGCAGCTTAGGGGGTACAGGGAGGGGCACTGAAGCTTTCTTT
>TRBV7-9|TRBJ1-6|.|13|.
CASRGLDNSPLHF
TGTGCCAGCAGGGGACTGGATAATTCACCCCTCCACTTT
>TRBV3-1/TRBV3-2|TRBJ2-1|.|13|.
CASSQGSEAEQFF
TGTGCCAGCAGCCAAGGGAGCGAAGCTGAGCAGTTCTTC
>TRBV5-6|TRBJ2-5|TRBD1|16|few
CASSSQTGMYQETQYF
TGTGCCAGCAGCTCCCAGACAGGGATGTACCAAGAGACCCAGTACTTC
>TRBV7-2|TRBJ2-4|TRBD2|14|few
CASSWTSEKNIQYF
TGTGCCAGCAGCTGGACTAGCGAAAAAAACATTCAGTACTTC
>TRBV19|TRBJ2-1|.|13|.
CASRDSAYNEQFF
TGTGCCTCGAGGGACTCTGCATACAATGAGCAGTTCTTC
>TRBV28|TRBJ2-7|.|12|.
CASSSTANEQYF
TGTGCCAGCAGTTCGACAGCGAACGAGCAGTACTTC
>TRBV29-1|TRBJ2-7|.|12|once
CSVWDNTYEQYF
TGCAGCGTTTGGGACAATACCTACGAGCAGTACTTC
>TRBV21-1|TRBJ2-3|.|15|once
CASSKADQGEATQYF
TGTGCCAGCAGCAAAGCCGACCAGGGCGAGGCCACGCAGTATTTT
>TRBV11-3|TRBJ2-7|.|13|.
CASSFARDYEQYF
TGTGCCAGCAGCTTCGCCAGGGACTACGAGCAGTACTTC